What follows are 25 T cell receptor beta chains derived from one specimen sequenced in a study of blood T cell repertoires in COVID-19. The assay was immunoSEQ multiplex PCR, and TCRdb's table has in-frame clones only and misses some. This table has approximately 170,000 clones, approximately 80% appearing once. The sample comprised peripheral blood. The receptors were gathered from a woman aged 70-85 years with COVID-19, enrolled during active disease.

V usage is TRBV30 and J usage is TRBJ1-1; D is undetermined. This CDR3 contains 13 residues. In germline, CDR1 is GTSNPN, CDR2 SVGIG (reference sequence). V was shortened by 0 bases and J by 5 bases, with 10 bases between the two germline ends. Written as DNA, the CDR3 is TGTGCCTGGAGTGTTGCCAGGTCGACTGAAGCTTTCTTT. Encoded protein: CAWSVARSTEAFF.

By frequency in the sample, this clone is medium-sized (0.01 to 0.1%). The genes are TRBV2 and TRBJ1-2; 7 positions match TRBD1. V was pared by 7 bases and J by 0 bases, with 2 bases of the junction left unmatched. This CDR3 comprises 13 residues. In germline, CDR1 is SNHLY, CDR2 FYNNEI. CDR3 residues: CASKGATNYGYTF. CDR3 sequence (DNA): TGTGCCAGCAAGGGGGCTACTAACTATGGCTACACCTTC.

The rearrangement uses TRBV5-8 and TRBJ2-3; D may be TRBD1 (5 bases). Germline V gene lookup returns CDR1 SGHTS and CDR2 YDEGEE. The CDR3 runs 16 residues. V dropped 1 base and J dropped 5 bases, with 17 bases sitting between them. CDR3 amino acids: CASSLTNSGWRDTQYF. The CDR3 DNA reads TGTGCCAGCAGCTTGACCAACTCAGGGTGGCGAGATACGCAGTATTTT.

The chain couples TRBV27 to TRBJ1-3; TRBD1 matches 8 bases. J lost 2 bases, V lost 5 bases, and 8 bases had no gene match. The length of the CDR3 is 16 residues. Germline-derived CDR1 and CDR2 are MNHEY and SMNVEV (reference sequence). As DNA, the CDR3 is TGTGCCAGCAGTCCTACGACAGGGGCCGCTGGAAACACCATATATTTT. Translating gives CASSPTTGAAGNTIYF.

This chain connects TRBV4-1 to TRBJ2-1; 9 positions agree with TRBD2. The CDR3 sequence is 16 residues long. The germline V gene has CDR1 MGHRA and CDR2 YSYEKL. After removal of 8 bases from V and 0 bases from J, the junction contained 8 bases not matched to a gene. The CDR3 DNA reads TGCGCCAGCCGACAATCTAGCGGGACCTCCTACAATGAGCAGTTCTTC. Translating it yields CASRQSSGTSYNEQFF.

The chain joins TRBV2 to TRBJ2-6; possible D gene TRBD2, 6 bases. Looked up from germline, CDR1 is SNHLY and CDR2 is FYNNEI. The CDR3 is made up of 16 amino acids. Trimming left V 8 bases short and J 2 bases short, with 16 bases between. CDR3 in amino acids: CASQAGKTAGANVLTF. CDR3 bases: TGTGCCAGCCAGGCGGGAAAGACGGCTGGGGCCAACGTCCTGACTTTC. Together with reference TRBV2 and TRBJ2-6, the CDR3 gives the full variable domain: EPEVTQTPSHQVTQMGQEVILRCVPISNHLYFYWYRQILGQKVEFLVSFYNNEISEKSEIFDDQFSVERPDGSNFTLKIRSTKLEDSAMYFCASQAGKTAGANVLTFGAGSRLTVL.

This chain links TRBV20-1 with TRBJ1-4; tentatively, D is TRBD1 (5 bases). Deletions cut 6 bases from V and 10 bases from J, with 12 bases between. The CDR3 spans 11 residues. CDR1 DFQATT and CDR2 SNEGSKA come from the germline V gene (reference sequence). CDR3 amino acids: CSAHQGGKLFF. The CDR3 bases are TGCAGTGCCCACCAGGGTGGAAAACTGTTTTTT.

The chain links TRBV6-5 to TRBJ2-2; 8 bases match TRBD1. The CDR3 contains 13 residues. Trimming took 6 bases from V and 6 from J; bases not matched to a gene: 3. Germline CDR1 is MNHEY and CDR2 is SVGAGI. CDR3 sequence reads: CASRGQGPGELFF. The CDR3 bases are TGTGCCAGCAGAGGACAGGGTCCCGGGGAGCTGTTTTTT.

The CDR3 sequence is CASSSTRGFGNTIYF. CDR3 DNA sequence: TGTGCCAGCAGTTCGACCAGGGGGTTTGGAAACACCATATATTTT. V and J are TRBV28 and TRBJ1-3, with 7 bases that match TRBD1. The length of the CDR3 is 15 residues. V trimming: 4 bases; J trimming: 3 bases; junction bases outside the gene matches: 6. Germline values: CDR1 MDHEN, CDR2 SYDVKM.

The chain uses TRBV7-2 and TRBJ2-7; the D is unclear. Trimming removed 2 bases at V and 0 bases at J, with 5 bases between. Per the germline V gene, CDR1 is SGHTA and CDR2 is FQGNSA. This CDR3 has 13 residues. As DNA, the CDR3 is TGTGCCAGCAGCTTACAGGTCTCCTACGAGCAGTACTTC. Amino acids: CASSLQVSYEQYF.

The chain carries TRBV5-1 and TRBJ2-3; possibly TRBD2 for D (5 bases). V was shortened by 3 bases and J by 4 bases, with 21 bases between the two germline ends. The CDR3 extends over 17 amino acids. Germline loops: CDR1 SGHRS, CDR2 YFSETQ. The CDR3 DNA reads as TGCGCCAGCAGCTATAAAGTCGGACTCTCAAGTCCAGATACGCAGTATTTT. Translated: CASSYKVGLSSPDTQYF.

V and J are TRBV12-3 or TRBV12-4 and TRBJ1-2; D possibly corresponds to TRBD1 (6 bases). The ends were cut back, 5 bases at V and 5 bases at J, with 6 bases in the middle. The CDR3 is made up of 11 amino acids. The CDR3 DNA sequence: TGTGCCAGCAGTCAGGGGTATGGCTACACCTTC. The encoded protein is CASSQGYGYTF.

The V call is TRBV5-6, the J call TRBJ1-2, with TRBD1 matching 10 bases. J was trimmed by 8 bases and V by 3 bases; bases with no gene match: 16. The germline gives CDR1 SGHDT, CDR2 YYEEEE. This CDR3 comprises 17 residues. The CDR3 region is CASSSLITATGGQGYTF. The DNA of the CDR3 is TGTGCCAGCAGCTCCCTCATTACCGCGACAGGGGGCCAAGGCTACACCTTC.

The chain recombines TRBV28 with TRBJ2-3, with D tentatively TRBD1 (6 bases). The germline V gene has CDR1 MDHEN and CDR2 SYDVKM. Trimming left V 5 bases short and J 3 bases short, with 15 bases between. The CDR3 sequence is 15 residues long. The CDR3 DNA follows: TGTGCCAGCAGTCGGGCTTGGACAGCGACAGATACGCAGTATTTT. Amino acid sequence: CASSRAWTATDTQYF.

The V call is TRBV7-9, the J call TRBJ2-2; D perhaps matches TRBD1 (6 bases). Trimming shortened V by 2 bases and J by 4 bases, and 23 bases separated the two germline ends. Germline CDR1 and CDR2: SEHNR and FQNEAQ (reference sequence). The CDR3 consists of 19 residues. The CDR3 sequence is CASSLLSSTDRLCTGELFF. The CDR3 coding sequence is TGTGCCAGCAGCTTACTCTCCTCGACCGACAGGCTCTGCACCGGGGAGCTGTTTTTT.

The chain carries TRBV5-8 and TRBJ2-1, with D possibly TRBD1 on 6 matching bases. V lost 4 bases and J 7 bases, leaving 9 bases between the germline ends. CDR3 size: 12 residues. The V gene's germline CDR1 is SGHTS and CDR2 YDEGEE. The CDR3 protein is CASSTRGNEQFF. The DNA for the CDR3 is TGTGCCAGCAGCACAAGGGGGAATGAGCAGTTCTTC.

This clone was picked up one time. The chain combines TRBV30 with TRBJ2-7; the match to TRBD1 covers 9 bases. Germline lookup yields CDR1 GTSNPN and CDR2 SVGIG (reference sequence). This CDR3 comprises 15 residues. Unmatched junction bases numbered 7, after V lost 0 bases and J lost 4 bases. CDR3 DNA: TGTGCCTGGAGTGTAACGGGACAGGGCCGATACGAGCAGTACGTC. It is translated as CAWSVTGQGRYEQYV.

V usage is TRBV5-8 and J usage is TRBJ2-7, with TRBD2 as a possible D gene (5 bases). The V gene's germline CDR1 is SGHTS and CDR2 YDEGEE. Trimming stripped 6 bases from V and 2 bases from J, with 12 bases between. The CDR3 covers 13 residues. The CDR3 nucleotides read TGTGCCAGCACATTGACACTAGCCTACGAGCAGTACTTC. Residues: CASTLTLAYEQYF. The full variable domain, completed using reference TRBV5-8 and TRBJ2-7, is EAGVTQSPTHLIKTRGQQATLRCSPISGHTSVYWYQQALGLGLQFLLWYDEGEERNRGNFPPRFSGRQFPNYSSELNVNALELEDSALYLCASTLTLAYEQYFGPGTRLTVT.

This clone was counted only a few times. V is TRBV6-6 and J is TRBJ2-1, with D maybe TRBD2 (6 bases). Germline V gene sequence: CDR1 MNHNY, CDR2 SVGAGI (reference sequence). The CDR3 is 16 amino acids. The V end lost 6 bases, the J end lost 6 bases, and 21 bases lay between the germline ends. Written as DNA, the CDR3 is TGTGCCAGCAGCACCCCGAGCGCGGGGAGCCTCAATGAGCAGTTCTTC. Residues: CASSTPSAGSLNEQFF.

Concerning this clone itself: The same CDR3 can be traced to other DNA sequences in this sample. The chain is built from TRBV5-5 and TRBJ2-2; TRBD2 matches at 12 bases. The CDR3 runs 18 residues. Trimming at V came to 1 base and at J to 0 bases, leaving 4 bases not matched to a gene. Germline assignment: CDR1 SGHKS and CDR2 YYEKEE (reference sequence). This CDR3 reads CASSLRLAGGANTGELFF. For the CDR3, the DNA is TGTGCCAGCAGCTTGCGGCTAGCGGGGGGGGCGAACACCGGGGAGCTGTTTTTT.

This sequence joins TRBV15 and TRBJ2-3, with D maybe TRBD1 (6 bases). The CDR3 has 16 residues. Trimming cost V 0 bases and J 5 bases, with 15 bases left between them. Germline-derived CDR1 and CDR2 are LNHNV and YYDKDF (reference sequence). The CDR3 DNA reads as TGTGCCACCAGCAGAGATCTTTGGGGGCGCTTAGATACGCAGTATTTT. This gives the protein CATSRDLWGRLDTQYF.

The chain carries TRBV7-2 and TRBJ1-2; the D gene is possibly TRBD1 (5 bases). CDR1 and CDR2 (germline): SGHTA, FQGNSA. CDR3 length: 12 residues. Trimming pared 5 bases from V and 5 bases from J, leaving 9 bases between. DNA of the CDR3: TGTGCCAGCAGCCCGACAGCTTATGGCTACACCTTC. Protein: CASSPTAYGYTF.

This clone occurred a few times. This chain links TRBV25-1 with TRBJ2-7; D may be TRBD1 (5 bases). Germline CDR1 and CDR2: MGHDK and SYGVNS. The CDR3 is made up of 13 amino acids. V was clipped by 3 bases and J by 3 bases, with 9 bases between them. The CDR3 here is CASSDREGYEQYF. The CDR3 DNA reads as TGTGCCAGCAGTGACAGGGAAGGCTACGAGCAGTACTTC.

The chain has TRBV6-5 and TRBJ2-1; no definite D call. V lost 4 bases and J lost 6, with 7 bases in between. This CDR3 spans 12 amino acids. Germline V lookup: CDR1 MNHEY, CDR2 SVGAGI. The CDR3 DNA sequence: TGTGCCAGCAGTTCCCACGGCAATGAGCAGTTCTTC. Its translation is CASSSHGNEQFF.

V gene TRBV5-1 combines with J gene TRBJ2-1, with 11 bases lining up with TRBD1. Trimming cost V 4 bases and J 16 bases; bases outside gene matches: 19. CDR1 and CDR2 from the germline V gene are SGHRS and YFSETQ. This CDR3 spans 16 amino acids. The CDR3 protein is CASSPESLPGQGEDFF. In nucleotides, the CDR3 is TGCGCCAGCAGCCCGGAATCCCTCCCGGGACAGGGGGAGGATTTCTTC.